This T cell receptor beta chain is from a study of blood T cells in healthy people across ages. The study's findings and limits: Diversity estimates from one million T cells were considered underestimates.

This CDR3 comprises 14 residues. CDR1 and CDR2 from the germline V gene are SSHAT and FNYEAQ (reference sequence). Through a sample-barcoded 5' primer and a J-beta primer mix, a second PCR was run for roughly 6 to 12 cycles. With 12 random nucleotides, a template-switch adaptor tagged each individual cDNA molecule. TCRdb called the 5' RACE reads again in MiXCR, with one record for every CDR3 protein. The data hold hundreds of thousands of distinct CDR3 sequences, with under 65% observed a single time. To note about this clonotype: The antigen is unknown. Compared with germline, one end of the junction differs, possibly owing to a read error.

The clonotype was recovered from a man in his 60s in good health. The chain carries TRBV7-7 and TRBJ2-5; 8 positions match TRBD1. The sequenced sample consisted of blood. CDR3 nucleotides: TGTGCTAGCAGCTTTGCAGGGGGCGGAGAGACCCAGTACTTC. The encoded protein is CASSFAGGGETQYF.